A single sample is the source of the 11 T cell receptor beta chains below, sequenced in a study of cytomegalovirus exposure and HLA in healthy donors. PCR primers comprised 60 Vbeta and 13 Jbeta primers. Data came from immunoSEQ multiplex PCR; TCRdb stores just in-frame clones and leaves some out. The table has 100,000 to 150,000 clones, 17% seen once. Sequences were obtained from PBMCs. Source of these receptors: a female donor in good health and CMV-seropositive.

This clone has a handful of counts. J is TRBJ1-1 and V is TRBV6-5; D remains ambiguous. CDR3 length: 14 amino acids. V dropped 3 bases and J dropped 5 bases, with 13 bases sitting between them. Germline V lookup: CDR1 MNHEY, CDR2 SVGAGI. This CDR3 reads CASSYSEGLTEAFF. As DNA, the CDR3 is TGTGCCAGCAGTTATTCTGAGGGCTTGACTGAAGCTTTCTTT.

This clone was observed a few times. The chain uses TRBV5-1 and TRBJ1-2, with TRBD1 identical over 7 bases. V dropped 4 bases and J dropped 5; count of bases not matched to a gene: 11. This CDR3 is 15 amino acids long. Per the germline V gene, CDR1 is SGHRS and CDR2 is YFSETQ. The CDR3 loop is CASSDNAGTAYGYTF. The CDR3 DNA reads as TGCGCCAGCAGCGATAACGCCGGGACAGCTTATGGCTACACCTTC.

This clone appeared a few times. This chain links TRBV5-1 with TRBJ2-2, with D possibly matching TRBD2 (5 bases). V dropped 0 bases and J dropped 3 bases, with 12 bases sitting between them. This CDR3 is built from 16 residues. Germline CDR1 SGHRS, CDR2 YFSETQ. CDR3 amino acids: CASSLGSGSHTGELFF. For the CDR3, the DNA is TGCGCCAGCAGCTTGGGATCGGGGTCTCACACCGGGGAGCTGTTTTTT.

The rearrangement joins TRBV7-2 to TRBJ1-6; D not resolved. The CDR3 loop spans 14 amino acids. Deletions cut 5 bases from V and 14 bases from J, with 19 bases between. The germline CDR1 and CDR2 sequences are SGHTA and FQGNSA. CDR3 nucleotide sequence: TGTGCCAGCAGCCCGGCCGGGAGAATCGTCGCCCTCCACTTT. This codes for CASSPAGRIVALHF.

For this clone: The junction shows a germline mismatch at one end, possibly a read error. The CDR3 loop is CASSRDSHQPQHF. CDR3 nucleotides: TGTGCTAGCAGCCGGGACAGCCATCAGCCCCAGCATTTT. This chain connects TRBV7-7 to TRBJ1-5, with TRBD1 matching 7 bases. The CDR3 is made up of 13 amino acids. The germline V gene has CDR1 SSHAT and CDR2 FNYEAQ (reference sequence).

The chain recombines TRBV4-1 with TRBJ2-2; 11 bases are a match to TRBD1. V trimming: 7 bases; J trimming: 2 bases; junction bases outside the gene matches: 15. CDR3 size: 19 residues. The germline CDR1 and CDR2 sequences are MGHRA and YSYEKL. CDR3 sequence (DNA): TGCGCCAGCAACCCAAAATACCGGGGGACAGGGGGAAACACCGGGGAGCTGTTTTTT. Encoded protein: CASNPKYRGTGGNTGELFF.

Only a few counts were recorded for this clone. The chain's CDR3 is CASSQALIGTPNEKLFF. The CDR3 region has the DNA TGCGCCAGCAGCCAAGCCCTGATCGGGACACCCAATGAAAAACTGTTTTTT. The V gene is TRBV4-3, the J gene TRBJ1-4; possible D gene TRBD1, 6 bases. Germline V lookup: CDR1 LGHNA, CDR2 YSLEER. The germline V and J ends were trimmed by 1 base and 5 bases, with 17 bases remaining between them. The CDR3 spans 17 residues.

This rearrangement joins TRBV19 to TRBJ1-2; D perhaps matches TRBD1 (6 bases). Looked up from germline, CDR1 is LNHDA and CDR2 is SQIVND (reference sequence). CDR3 length equals 13 residues. Trimming shortened V by 6 bases and J by 4 bases, and 12 bases separated the two germline ends. CDR3 sequence (DNA): TGTGCCAGTAGCGAAACAGGGACCTATGGCTACACCTTC. It codes for CASSETGTYGYTF.

This CDR3 is CASSLAQGTNTEAFF. The CDR3 DNA is TGTGCCAGCAGCTTAGCTCAGGGAACGAACACTGAAGCTTTCTTT. The chain recombines TRBV7-6 with TRBJ1-1; D perhaps matches TRBD1 (5 bases). V was shortened by 0 bases and J by 1 base, with 9 bases between the two germline ends. Looked up from germline, CDR1 is SGHVS and CDR2 is FNYEAQ. There are 15 residues in the CDR3.

This clone came up a few times. This chain connects TRBV11-3 to TRBJ2-7; 10 bases line up with TRBD1. Looked up from germline, CDR1 is SGHNT and CDR2 is YENEEA. The CDR3 loop spans 15 amino acids. V shed 5 bases and J 6 bases; nucleotides not matched to a gene: 10. The CDR3 reads CASSPTGGAFSEQYF. The CDR3 nucleotides read TGTGCCAGCAGCCCGACAGGGGGCGCGTTCTCCGAGCAGTACTTC.

The chain couples TRBV5-8 to TRBJ2-3; D gene uncertain. Trimming removed 9 bases at V and 2 bases at J, with 19 bases between. CDR3 length equals 15 residues. Germline CDR1 is SGHTS and CDR2 is YDEGEE. The CDR3 region is CATCVGAGYTDTQYF. CDR3 DNA: TGTGCCACCTGTGTAGGAGCCGGGTACACAGATACGCAGTATTTT.